What follows are 11 T cell receptor beta chains derived from one specimen sequenced in a study of T cell clonotyping in hematopoietic cell transplantation. Time point specified: recipient sample about 28 days before transplant, after cytoreduction. Assay: immunoSEQ multiplex PCR; the TCRdb copy retains only in-frame clones and omits some. The table shows some 19,000 clones, with 70% to 80% occurring only once. This specimen consisted of peripheral blood mononuclear cells, obtained before stem cell transplant. The receptors come from a man aged 60 to 75 with acute myeloid leukemia. Some clones in this sample may be carry-over from other donors' samples.

This sequence joins TRBV7-3 and TRBJ2-6; 8 nucleotides line up with TRBD1. V lost 3 bases and J lost 2; bases outside the gene matches: 3. The V gene's germline CDR1 is SGHTA and CDR2 FQGTGA. This CDR3 spans 16 amino acids. The DNA of the CDR3 is TGTGCCAGCAGCTTGGAGGACAGGGCTGGGGCCAACGTCCTGACTTTC. It yields the protein CASSLEDRAGANVLTF.

The gene calls are TRBV6-5 and TRBJ1-3, with unresolved D. The CDR3 consists of 15 residues. The V gene lost 6 bases and the J gene lost 1 base, with 13 bases spanning the gap. Germline V gives CDR1 MNHEY, CDR2 SVGAGI. DNA for the CDR3: TGTGCCAGCAGACGGGAGGGAGTTTCTGGAAACACCATATATTTT. Its translation is CASRREGVSGNTIYF.

The V gene is TRBV28, the J gene TRBJ2-3, with 8 nucleotides matching TRBD2. This CDR3 region has 14 residues. V lost 4 bases, J lost 2 bases, and 2 bases stayed unmatched. The germline gives CDR1 MDHEN, CDR2 SYDVKM. The chain's CDR3 is CASSSGGTTDTQYF. CDR3 sequence (DNA): TGTGCCAGCAGTTCGGGGGGGACCACAGATACGCAGTATTTT.

The chain uses TRBV4-2 and TRBJ2-7; D might be TRBD1 (5 bases). CDR3 length: 15 amino acids. Germline V lookup: CDR1 LGHNA, CDR2 YNFKEQ. V lost 0 bases to trimming and J lost 1 base, with 10 bases between them. DNA of the CDR3: TGTGCCAGCAGCCAAGAAGTGGGGCATTCCTACGAGCAGTACTTC. It is translated as CASSQEVGHSYEQYF.

The gene calls are TRBV2 and TRBJ1-5; TRBD1 is a possible D gene (5 bases). The germline CDR1 and CDR2 sequences are SNHLY and FYNNEI. Trimming took off 7 bases at V and 1 base at J, with 14 bases between the two ends. The CDR3 loop spans 15 amino acids. CDR3 protein: CASKDGGWSNQPQHF. The CDR3 DNA sequence: TGTGCCAGCAAGGATGGGGGATGGAGCAATCAGCCCCAGCATTTT.

The rearrangement uses TRBV28 and TRBJ2-3; D could derive from TRBD1 or TRBD2 (5 bases each). Germline V gene sequence: CDR1 MDHEN, CDR2 SYDVKM. There are 15 residues in the CDR3. V lost 2 bases and J lost 5, with 14 bases in between. The CDR3 DNA follows: TGTGCCAGCAGTTTAAGGGGACCACTAGGAGATACGCAGTATTTT. Translating gives CASSLRGPLGDTQYF.

This clone appeared once. The J gene is TRBJ1-2, the V gene TRBV13; no clear D gene. V was clipped by 5 bases and J by 5 bases, with 18 bases between them. The CDR3 extends over 15 amino acids. Germline V gene lookup returns CDR1 PRHDT and CDR2 FYEKMQ (reference sequence). The CDR3 DNA follows: TGTGCCAGCAGCGCGACCCACACCGTCGGGTATGGCTACACCTTC. Translating it yields CASSATHTVGYGYTF.

The V gene is TRBV11-2, the J gene TRBJ2-7; 7 positions agree with TRBD2. Trimming took 5 bases from V and 9 from J; bases not matched to a gene: 13. Germline CDR1 is SGHAT and CDR2 is FQNNGV. CDR3 length: 14 residues. CDR3 sequence (DNA): TGTGCCAGCAGCCATCCTCCAGCGGGGAAGGTGCAGTACTTC. This sequence encodes CASSHPPAGKVQYF. Variable domain in full (rest from reference TRBV11-2 and TRBJ2-7): EAGVAQSPRYKIIEKRQSVAFWCNPISGHATLYWYQQILGQGPKLLIQFQNNGVVDDSQLPKDRFSAERLKGVDSTLKIQPAKLEDSAVYLCASSHPPAGKVQYFGPGTRLTVT.

This clone showed up just a few times. This sequence joins TRBV7-2 and TRBJ2-3, with TRBD1 matching 9 bases. The germline CDR1 and CDR2 sequences are SGHTA and FQGNSA. This CDR3 contains 15 residues. The ends lost 2 bases at V and 1 base at J; junction bases unmatched: 1. The CDR3 DNA sequence: TGTGCCAGCAGCTTACGGACAGGGGGCACAGATACGCAGTATTTT. Its protein is CASSLRTGGTDTQYF.

The DNA for the CDR3 is TGTGCCAGTAGTGCGAGCGGGCCCCAGCATTTT. Translated: CASSASGPQHF. J is TRBJ1-5 and V is TRBV19; no firm D call. Trimming took 5 bases from V and 9 from J, leaving 8 bases between them. The CDR3 is made up of 11 amino acids. Looked up from germline, CDR1 is LNHDA and CDR2 is SQIVND (reference sequence).

The chain carries TRBV7-3 and TRBJ1-1; 7 bases align to TRBD1. The V gene's germline CDR1 is SGHTA and CDR2 FQGTGA. The J segment lost 3 bases and the V segment lost 3 bases, leaving 1 base of the junction unmatched. This CDR3 contains 13 residues. The CDR3 coding sequence is TGTGCCAGCAGCTTCCAGGGGGACACTGAAGCTTTCTTT. It translates to CASSFQGDTEAFF.